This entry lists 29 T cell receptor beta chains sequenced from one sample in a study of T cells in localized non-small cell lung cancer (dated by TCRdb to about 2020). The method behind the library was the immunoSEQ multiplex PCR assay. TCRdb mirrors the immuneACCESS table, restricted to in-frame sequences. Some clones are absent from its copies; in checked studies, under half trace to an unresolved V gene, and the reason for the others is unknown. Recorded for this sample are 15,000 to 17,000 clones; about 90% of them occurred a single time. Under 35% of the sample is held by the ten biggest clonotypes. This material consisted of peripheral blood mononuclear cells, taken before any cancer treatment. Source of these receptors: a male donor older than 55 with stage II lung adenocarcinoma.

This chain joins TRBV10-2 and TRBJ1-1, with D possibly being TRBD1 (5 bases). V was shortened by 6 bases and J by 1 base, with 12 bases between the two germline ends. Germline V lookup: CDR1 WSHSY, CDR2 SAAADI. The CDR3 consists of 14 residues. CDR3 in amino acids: CASRTPGQNTEAFF. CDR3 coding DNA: TGCGCCAGCAGAACACCGGGGCAGAACACTGAAGCTTTCTTT.

Here the CDR3 reads CATSRDLTGGRYGYTF. CDR3 bases: TGTGCCACCAGCAGGGATCTGACAGGGGGGAGGTATGGCTACACCTTC. The V and J genes are TRBV15 and TRBJ1-2; 9 bases agree with TRBD1. The junction had 10 bases not matched to a gene; V was cut back by 3 bases and J by 5 bases. Germline CDR1 is LNHNV and CDR2 is YYDKDF (reference sequence). The CDR3 runs 16 residues.

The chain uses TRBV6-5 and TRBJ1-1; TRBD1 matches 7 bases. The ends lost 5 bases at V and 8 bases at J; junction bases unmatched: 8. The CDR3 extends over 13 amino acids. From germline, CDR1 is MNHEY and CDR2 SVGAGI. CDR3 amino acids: CASSNRQGGEAFF. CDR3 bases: TGTGCCAGCAGTAACCGACAGGGAGGAGAAGCTTTCTTT.

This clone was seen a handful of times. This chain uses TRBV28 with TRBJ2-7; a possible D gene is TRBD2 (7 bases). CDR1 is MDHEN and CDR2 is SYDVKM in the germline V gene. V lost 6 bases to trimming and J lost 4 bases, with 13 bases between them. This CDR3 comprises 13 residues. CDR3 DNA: TGTGCCAGCAGCCTCGAGGGGGGGTACGAGCAGTACTTC. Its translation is CASSLEGGYEQYF.

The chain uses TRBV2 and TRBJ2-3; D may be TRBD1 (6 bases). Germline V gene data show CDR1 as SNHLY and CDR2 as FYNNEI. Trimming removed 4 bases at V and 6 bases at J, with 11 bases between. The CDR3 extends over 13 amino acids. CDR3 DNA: TGTGCCAGCAGTGCGGACAGATCGGATACGCAGTATTTT. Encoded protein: CASSADRSDTQYF.

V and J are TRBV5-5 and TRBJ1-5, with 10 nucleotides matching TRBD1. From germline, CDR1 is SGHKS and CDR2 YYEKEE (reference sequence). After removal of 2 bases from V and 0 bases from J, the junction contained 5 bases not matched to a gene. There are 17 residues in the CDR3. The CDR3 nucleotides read TGTGCCAGCAGCTTCTATGGGACAGGGGTTAGCAATCAGCCCCAGCATTTT. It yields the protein CASSFYGTGVSNQPQHF.

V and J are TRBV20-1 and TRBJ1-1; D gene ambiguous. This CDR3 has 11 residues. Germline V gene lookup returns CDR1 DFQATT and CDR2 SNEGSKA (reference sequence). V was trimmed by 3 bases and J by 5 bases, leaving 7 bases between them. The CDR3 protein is CSASSYTEAFF. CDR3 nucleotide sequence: TGCAGTGCTAGTTCTTATACTGAAGCTTTCTTT.

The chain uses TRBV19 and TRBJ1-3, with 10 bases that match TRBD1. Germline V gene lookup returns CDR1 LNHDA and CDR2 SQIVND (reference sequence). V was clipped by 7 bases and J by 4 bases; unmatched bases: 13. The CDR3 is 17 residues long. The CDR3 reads CASTLGGTGVSGNTIYF. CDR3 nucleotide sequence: TGTGCCAGTACCCTCGGAGGGACAGGGGTTTCAGGAAACACCATATATTTT.

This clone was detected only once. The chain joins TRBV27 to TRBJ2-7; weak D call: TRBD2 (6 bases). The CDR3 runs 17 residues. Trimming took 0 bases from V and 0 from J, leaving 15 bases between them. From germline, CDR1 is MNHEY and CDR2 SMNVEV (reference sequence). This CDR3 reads CASSLSHGSGSSYEQYF. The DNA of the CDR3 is TGTGCCAGCAGTTTATCACACGGTAGCGGAAGCTCCTACGAGCAGTACTTC.

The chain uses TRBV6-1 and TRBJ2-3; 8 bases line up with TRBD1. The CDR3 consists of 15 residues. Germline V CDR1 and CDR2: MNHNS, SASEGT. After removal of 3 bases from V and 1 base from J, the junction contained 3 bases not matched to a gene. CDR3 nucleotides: TGTGCCAGCAGTGAGCCGGACAGGGGCACAGATACGCAGTATTTT. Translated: CASSEPDRGTDTQYF.

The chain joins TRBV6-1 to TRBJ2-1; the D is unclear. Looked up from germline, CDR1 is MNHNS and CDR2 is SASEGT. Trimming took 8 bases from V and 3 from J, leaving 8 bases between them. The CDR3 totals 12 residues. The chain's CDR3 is CASHGNYNEQFF. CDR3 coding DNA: TGTGCCAGCCACGGAAACTACAATGAGCAGTTCTTC.

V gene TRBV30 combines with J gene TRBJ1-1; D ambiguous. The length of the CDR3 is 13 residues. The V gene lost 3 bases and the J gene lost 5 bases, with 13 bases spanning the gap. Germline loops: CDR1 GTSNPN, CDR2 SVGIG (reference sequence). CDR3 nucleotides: TGTGCCTGGAGATATTCCGCGGGAACTGAAGCTTTCTTT. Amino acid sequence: CAWRYSAGTEAFF.

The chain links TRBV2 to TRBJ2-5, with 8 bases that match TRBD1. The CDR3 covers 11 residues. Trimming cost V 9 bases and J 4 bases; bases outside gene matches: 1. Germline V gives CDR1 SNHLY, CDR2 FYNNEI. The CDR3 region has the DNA TGTGCCAGTGGACAGGGAGAGACCCAGTACTTC. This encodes CASGQGETQYF.

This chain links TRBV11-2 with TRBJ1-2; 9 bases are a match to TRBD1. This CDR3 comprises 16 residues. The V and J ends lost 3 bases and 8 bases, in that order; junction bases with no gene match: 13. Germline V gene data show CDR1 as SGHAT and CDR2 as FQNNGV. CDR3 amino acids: CASSLERDRVREGYTF. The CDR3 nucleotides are TGTGCCAGCAGCTTGGAACGGGACAGGGTTCGGGAAGGCTACACCTTC.

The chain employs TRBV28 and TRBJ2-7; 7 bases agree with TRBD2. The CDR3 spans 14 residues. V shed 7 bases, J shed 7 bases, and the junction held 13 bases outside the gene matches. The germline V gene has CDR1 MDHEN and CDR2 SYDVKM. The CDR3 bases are TGTGCCAGCATTCACCGGGGGGTCTCGAGGGAGCAGTACTTC. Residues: CASIHRGVSREQYF.

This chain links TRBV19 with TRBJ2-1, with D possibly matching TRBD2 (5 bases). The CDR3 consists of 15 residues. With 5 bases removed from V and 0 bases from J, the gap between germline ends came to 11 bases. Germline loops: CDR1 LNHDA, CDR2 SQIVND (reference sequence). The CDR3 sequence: CASSDPGSSYNEQFF. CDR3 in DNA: TGTGCCAGTAGTGACCCGGGGAGCTCCTACAATGAGCAGTTCTTC. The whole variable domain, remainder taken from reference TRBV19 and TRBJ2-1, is DGGITQSPKYLFRKEGQNVTLSCEQNLNHDAMYWYRQDPGQGLRLIYYSQIVNDFQKGDIAEGYSVSREKKESFPLTVTSAQKNPTAFYLCASSDPGSSYNEQFFGPGTRLTVL.

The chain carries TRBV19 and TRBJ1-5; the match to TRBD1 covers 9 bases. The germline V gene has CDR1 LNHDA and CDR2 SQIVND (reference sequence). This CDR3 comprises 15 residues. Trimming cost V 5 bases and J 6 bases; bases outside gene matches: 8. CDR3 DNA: TGTGCCAGTAGTGTGGGACAGGGCGGTGGTCAGCCCCAGCATTTT. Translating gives CASSVGQGGGQPQHF.

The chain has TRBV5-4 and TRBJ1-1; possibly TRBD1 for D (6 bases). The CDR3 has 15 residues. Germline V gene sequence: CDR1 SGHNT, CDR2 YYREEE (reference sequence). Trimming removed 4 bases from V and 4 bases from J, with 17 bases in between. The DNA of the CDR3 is TGTGCCAGCAGCCGCATTACAGGGCAAGCCACTGAAGCTTTCTTT. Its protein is CASSRITGQATEAFF.

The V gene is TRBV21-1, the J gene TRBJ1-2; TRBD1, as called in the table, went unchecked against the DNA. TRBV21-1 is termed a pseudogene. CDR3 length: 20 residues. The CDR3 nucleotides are TGTGCCAGCAGCAAAGATTTTATCAAGGGACAAACCATGGGCTACTATGGCTACACCTTC. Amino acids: CASSKDFIKGQTMGYYGYTF.

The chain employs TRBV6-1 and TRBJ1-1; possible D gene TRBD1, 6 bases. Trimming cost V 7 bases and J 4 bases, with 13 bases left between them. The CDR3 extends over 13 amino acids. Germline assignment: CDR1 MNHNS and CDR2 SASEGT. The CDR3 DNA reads TGTGCCAGCAATCAGGGGCCAGGCACTGAAGCTTTCTTT. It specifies CASNQGPGTEAFF.

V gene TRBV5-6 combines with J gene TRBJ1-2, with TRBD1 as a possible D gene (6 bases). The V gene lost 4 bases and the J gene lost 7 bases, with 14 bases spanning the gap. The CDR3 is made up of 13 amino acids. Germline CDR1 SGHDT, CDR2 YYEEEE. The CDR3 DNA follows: TGTGCCAGCAGCCCTACAGGGTCCCCTGGCTACACCTTC. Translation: CASSPTGSPGYTF.

Here the CDR3 reads CAWSVLAGYNEQFF. CDR3 DNA sequence: TGTGCCTGGAGTGTACTAGCGGGCTACAATGAGCAGTTCTTC. The chain combines TRBV30 with TRBJ2-1; 9 bases map to TRBD2. CDR3 length: 14 residues. Germline CDR1 GTSNPN, CDR2 SVGIG (reference sequence). The V and J ends lost 0 bases and 3 bases, in that order; junction bases with no gene match: 0.

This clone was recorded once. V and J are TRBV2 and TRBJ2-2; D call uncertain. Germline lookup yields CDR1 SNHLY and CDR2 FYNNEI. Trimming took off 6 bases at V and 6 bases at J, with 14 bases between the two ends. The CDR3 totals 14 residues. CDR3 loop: CASRMTPTAGELFF. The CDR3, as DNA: TGTGCCAGCAGGATGACACCAACGGCCGGGGAGCTGTTTTTT.

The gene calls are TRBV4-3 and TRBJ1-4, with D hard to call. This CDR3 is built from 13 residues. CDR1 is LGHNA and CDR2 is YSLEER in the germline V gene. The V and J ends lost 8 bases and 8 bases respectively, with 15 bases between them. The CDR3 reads CASGWAGGEKLFF. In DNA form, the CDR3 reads TGCGCCAGCGGGTGGGCAGGAGGGGAAAAACTGTTTTTT.

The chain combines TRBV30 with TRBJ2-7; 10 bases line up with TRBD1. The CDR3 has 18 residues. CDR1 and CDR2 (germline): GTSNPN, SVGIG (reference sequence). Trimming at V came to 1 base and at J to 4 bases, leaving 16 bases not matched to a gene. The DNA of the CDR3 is TGTGCCTGGAGTGGAGACAGGGGGCTATTAGGCGAATGGTACGAGCAGTACTTC. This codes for CAWSGDRGLLGEWYEQYF.

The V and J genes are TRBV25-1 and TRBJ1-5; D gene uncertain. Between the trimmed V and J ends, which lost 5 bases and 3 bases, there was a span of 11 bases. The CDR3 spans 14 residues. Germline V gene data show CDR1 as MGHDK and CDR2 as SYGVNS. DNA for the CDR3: TGTGCCAGCAGTTCCCCGGGATTCAATCAGCCCCAGCATTTT. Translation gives CASSSPGFNQPQHF. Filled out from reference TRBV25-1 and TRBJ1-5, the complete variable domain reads EADIYQTPRYLVIGTGKKITLECSQTMGHDKMYWYQQDPGMELHLIHYSYGVNSTEKGDLSSESTVSRIRTEHFPLTLESARPSHTSQYLCASSSPGFNQPQHFGDGTRLSIL.

The CDR3 sequence: CASSGQGLAGGDGAEQFF. For the CDR3, the DNA is TGTGCCAGCAGCGGGCAGGGACTAGCGGGAGGGGACGGCGCTGAGCAGTTCTTC. The V gene is TRBV11-2, the J gene TRBJ2-1; 16 nucleotides align to TRBD2. The CDR3 extends over 18 amino acids. CDR1 is SGHAT and CDR2 is FQNNGV in the germline V gene. The V and J ends lost 5 bases and 9 bases, in that order; junction bases with no gene match: 13.

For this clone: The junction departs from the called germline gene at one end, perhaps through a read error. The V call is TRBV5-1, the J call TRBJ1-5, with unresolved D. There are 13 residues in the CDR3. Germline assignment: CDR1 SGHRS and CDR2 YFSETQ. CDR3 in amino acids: CASSFGPDQPRHF. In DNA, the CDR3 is TGCGCCAGCAGCTTTGGGCCCGATCAGCCCCGGCATTTT.

CDR3 sequence (DNA): TGTGCCAGCAGTTTAGGGACAGAAGGCACAGATACGCAGTATTTT. This encodes CASSLGTEGTDTQYF. The chain is built from TRBV28 and TRBJ2-3, with TRBD1 matching 7 bases. This CDR3 contains 15 residues. Germline V gene lookup returns CDR1 MDHEN and CDR2 SYDVKM. V was clipped by 2 bases and J by 1 base; unmatched bases: 3.